This TCR beta chain was sequenced for a study of Ad26.COV2.S vaccination and SARS-CoV-2 variants. Study conclusions and caveats: An underestimation of total T cell responses may have resulted from the TCR breadth and depth analyses. Vaccinees and placebo recipients showed similar non-spike TCR breadth.

A note on this clone: Antigen specificity is unknown.

The V gene lost 0 bases and the J gene lost 5 bases, with 12 bases spanning the gap. This CDR3 comprises 15 residues. Germline lookup yields CDR1 SGDLS and CDR2 YYNGEE. Stated treatment: 15 to 20 received Ad26.COV2.S at low or high dose, single or two shots; 5 received placebo; per-sample allocation not given. On day 63 after the first injection, vaccine and placebo recipients gave samples. This table comes from immunoSEQ multiplex PCR, and its TCRdb copy is limited to in-frame clones, with some not included. The sample has a few hundred thousand clones, about 83% seen once. This material consisted of peripheral blood, taken in a trial of Ad26.COV2.S vaccine versus placebo. The chain joins TRBV9 to TRBJ2-1; weak D call: TRBD2 (6 bases). The origin of this receptor is a person aged 18 to 59 who received the Ad26.COV2.S COVID-19 vaccine or a placebo. In DNA, the CDR3 is TGTGCCAGCAGCGTAGAAGGAGGGGTTCACAATGAGCAGTTCTTC. Translating gives CASSVEGGVHNEQFF.